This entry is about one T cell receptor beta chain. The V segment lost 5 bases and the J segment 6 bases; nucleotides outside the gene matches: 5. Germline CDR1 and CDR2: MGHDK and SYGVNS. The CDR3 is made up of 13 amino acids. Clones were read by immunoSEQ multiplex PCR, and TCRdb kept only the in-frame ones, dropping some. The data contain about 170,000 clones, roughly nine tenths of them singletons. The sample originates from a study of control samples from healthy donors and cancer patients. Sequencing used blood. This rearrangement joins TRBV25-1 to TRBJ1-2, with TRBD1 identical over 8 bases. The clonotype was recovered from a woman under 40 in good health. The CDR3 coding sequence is TGTGCCAGCAGTACACAGGGGGTCCATGGCTACACCTTC. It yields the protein CASSTQGVHGYTF.